A single sample gave rise to the 4 T cell receptor beta chains below, sequenced in a study of CD8 T cells in Susac syndrome. RNA was extracted with the RNeasy kit, and a quantity of about 0.45 to 1 ug was reverse transcribed using random hexamers. One entry per CDR3 protein results from TCRdb running MiXCR on the immunoSEQ multiplex PCR reads. The top ten hold 0.25% to 0.3% of the sample, which has around 130,000 distinct CDR3 sequences, roughly 94% seen once. Sequenced material: CD8+ T cells from PBMCs. The source is a human donor with Susac syndrome.

V is TRBV29-1 and J is TRBJ2-1; 10 nucleotides align to TRBD2. Trimming removed 6 bases from V and 6 bases from J; junction bases left unmatched: 5. This CDR3 comprises 13 residues. In germline, CDR1 is SQVTM, CDR2 ANQGSEA. The CDR3 nucleotides are TGCAGCGTGGGTCTAGCGGGGGTCAATGAGCAGTTCTTC. Its translation: CSVGLAGVNEQFF.

This clonotype was counted between two and nine times. Sequence at one end of the junction differs from germline and may be a read error. The genes are TRBV7-2 and TRBJ2-5; D gene unclear. This CDR3 has 13 amino acids. Germline V lookup: CDR1 SGHTA, CDR2 FQGNSA. The CDR3 DNA reads TGTGCCAGCAGCTTAGGCCCAATAAGCACTATTAACTTC. Translation gives CASSLGPISTINF.

There are a few counts of this clonotype. V usage is TRBV27 and J usage is TRBJ2-7; TRBD2 aligns across 7 bases. CDR3 length: 13 amino acids. Trimming at V came to 5 bases and at J to 4 bases, leaving 5 bases not matched to a gene. Germline CDR1 MNHEY, CDR2 SMNVEV (reference sequence). CDR3 region: CASSALGGYEQYF. CDR3 bases: TGTGCCAGCAGTGCCTTGGGAGGGTACGAGCAGTACTTC.

The chain joins TRBV30 to TRBJ2-5, with D tentatively TRBD2 (6 bases). V gave up 8 bases and J gave up 4 bases, with 11 bases separating them. Per germline, CDR1 GTSNPN and CDR2 SVGIG (reference sequence). The CDR3 runs to 11 residues. CDR3 sequence: CAGDSGETQYF. The CDR3 coding sequence is TGTGCCGGGGACTCCGGAGAGACCCAGTACTTC.